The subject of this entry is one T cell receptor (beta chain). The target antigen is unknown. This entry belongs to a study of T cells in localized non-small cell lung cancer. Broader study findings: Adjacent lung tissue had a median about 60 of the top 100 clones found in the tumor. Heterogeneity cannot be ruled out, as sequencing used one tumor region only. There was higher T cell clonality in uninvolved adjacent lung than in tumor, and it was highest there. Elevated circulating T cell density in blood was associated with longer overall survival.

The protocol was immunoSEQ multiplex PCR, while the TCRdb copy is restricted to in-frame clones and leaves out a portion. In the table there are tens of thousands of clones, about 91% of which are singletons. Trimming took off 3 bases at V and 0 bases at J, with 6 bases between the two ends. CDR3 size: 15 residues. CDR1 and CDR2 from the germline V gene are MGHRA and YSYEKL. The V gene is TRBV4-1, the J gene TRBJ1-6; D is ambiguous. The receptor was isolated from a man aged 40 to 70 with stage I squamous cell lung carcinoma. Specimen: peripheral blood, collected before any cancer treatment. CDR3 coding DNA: TGCGCCAGCAGCCAGGGTCCCTCCTATAATTCACCCCTCCACTTT. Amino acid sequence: CASSQGPSYNSPLHF.